This TCR beta chain was identified during a study of blood T cell repertoires in COVID-19. Sequencing used immunoSEQ multiplex PCR; TCRdb keeps in-frame clones, though not all of them. The data hold under 150,000 clones, with around 80% observed a single time. V shed 0 bases, J shed 0 bases, and the junction held 3 bases outside the gene matches. This CDR3 spans 15 amino acids. The V gene's germline CDR1 is GTSNPN and CDR2 SVGIG (reference sequence). This chain connects TRBV30 to TRBJ2-3; 7 positions agree with TRBD2. The specimen was peripheral blood. The clonotype was recovered from a man aged 55 to 70 with acute or convalescent COVID-19. CDR3: CAWSVQAGSTDTQYF. The CDR3 DNA reads as TGTGCCTGGAGTGTACAAGCGGGGAGCACAGATACGCAGTATTTT.